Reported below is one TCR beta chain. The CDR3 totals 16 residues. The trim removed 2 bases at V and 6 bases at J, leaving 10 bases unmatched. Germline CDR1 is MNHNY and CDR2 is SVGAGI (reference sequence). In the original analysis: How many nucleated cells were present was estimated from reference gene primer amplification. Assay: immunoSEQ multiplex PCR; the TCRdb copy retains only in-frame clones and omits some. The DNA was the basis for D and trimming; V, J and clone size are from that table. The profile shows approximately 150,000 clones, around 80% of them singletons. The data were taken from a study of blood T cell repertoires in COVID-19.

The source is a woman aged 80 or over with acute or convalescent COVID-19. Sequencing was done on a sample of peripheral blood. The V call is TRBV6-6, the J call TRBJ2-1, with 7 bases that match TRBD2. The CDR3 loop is CASSYLAGEGPNEQFF. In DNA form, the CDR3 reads TGTGCCAGCAGTTACCTGGCGGGAGAAGGTCCCAATGAGCAGTTCTTC.